This TCR beta chain was profiled in a study of T cell repertoires in cytomegalovirus infection. On the study more broadly: Public signatures in TCR beta pointed to CMV infection and matching HLA type.

Trimming shortened V by 10 bases and J by 2 bases, and 9 bases separated the two germline ends. The CDR3 is 12 residues long. TCRdb re-called the reads through MiXCR, storing one row per CDR3 protein. The table records fewer than 850,000 distinct CDR3 sequences, approximately 32% of them present only once. Details on this clonotype: Its target is unknown.

Study-wide results and caveats: The response measured ex vivo was dominated by TCR beta clonotypes (HLA-C-restricted and CMV-specific).

The sample here was cultured CD8+ T cells from PBMCs, taken from culture after CMV antigen stimulation. The rearrangement uses TRBV12-3 or TRBV12-4 and TRBJ1-5; D not certain. This sequence was found in a human donor in good health (CMV status not recorded). Some clones in this sample may be carry-over from other donors' samples. The CDR3 spells CATRGGNQPQHF. CDR3 bases: TGTGCCACCCGGGGAGGCAATCAGCCCCAGCATTTT.